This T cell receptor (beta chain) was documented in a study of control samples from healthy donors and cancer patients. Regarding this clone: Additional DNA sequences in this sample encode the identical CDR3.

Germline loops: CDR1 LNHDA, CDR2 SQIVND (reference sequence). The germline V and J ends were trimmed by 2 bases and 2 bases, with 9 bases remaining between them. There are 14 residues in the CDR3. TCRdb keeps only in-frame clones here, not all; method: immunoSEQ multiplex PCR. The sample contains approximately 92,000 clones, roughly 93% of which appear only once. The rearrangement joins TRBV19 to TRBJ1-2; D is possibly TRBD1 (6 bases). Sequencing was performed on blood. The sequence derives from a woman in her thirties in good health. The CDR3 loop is CASSISRGNYGYTF. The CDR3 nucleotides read TGTGCCAGTAGTATAAGCAGGGGAAACTATGGCTACACCTTC.